This T cell receptor (beta chain) was identified during a study of tumor-infiltrating lymphocytes in primary liver carcinoma. Study-wide context: Each of the growths was stage T1-T3 N0M0, extending roughly 4.2 to 11 cm across. Sequenced samples came back with roughly 3.65 to 8 million productive TCRbeta reads, and the counts looked alike across tissue types.

From unsorted bulk tissue weighing roughly 17-34 mg, DNA and RNA were co-extracted. Surgery removed the patients' primary liver carcinoma. Comments on this clonotype: Antigen unknown.

TCR beta cDNA was prepared out of 450 to 500 ng total RNA by means of a constant-region primer. Slightly modified ARM-PCR with three nested multiplex PCR rounds yielded TCR beta libraries. In TCRdb, the multiplex PCR reads were re-called with MiXCR into one record per CDR3 protein. Among approximately 76,000 distinct CDR3 sequences, about 64% were seen once, and the ten largest hold approximately 15%. Study conclusions and caveats: Tumor region pairs showed greater overlap than either tumor-adjacent or tumor-blood pairs did.

Material for sequencing was liver tumor tissue from sampling region 4. Subset defined: tumor region T4, right-lateral pole. This receptor was identified in a woman aged 60 to 75 with primary liver carcinoma and hepatitis B virus infection.

The CDR3 DNA follows: TGTGCCAGCAGCGTCCAGATCTCGGGTACTGAAGCTTTCTTT. Amino acid sequence: CASSVQISGTEAFF. The chain links TRBV11-2 to TRBJ1-1; D ambiguous. Germline-derived CDR1 and CDR2 are SGHAT and FQNNGV. The CDR3 extends over 14 amino acids. V was shortened by 5 bases and J by 5 bases, with 15 bases between the two germline ends.